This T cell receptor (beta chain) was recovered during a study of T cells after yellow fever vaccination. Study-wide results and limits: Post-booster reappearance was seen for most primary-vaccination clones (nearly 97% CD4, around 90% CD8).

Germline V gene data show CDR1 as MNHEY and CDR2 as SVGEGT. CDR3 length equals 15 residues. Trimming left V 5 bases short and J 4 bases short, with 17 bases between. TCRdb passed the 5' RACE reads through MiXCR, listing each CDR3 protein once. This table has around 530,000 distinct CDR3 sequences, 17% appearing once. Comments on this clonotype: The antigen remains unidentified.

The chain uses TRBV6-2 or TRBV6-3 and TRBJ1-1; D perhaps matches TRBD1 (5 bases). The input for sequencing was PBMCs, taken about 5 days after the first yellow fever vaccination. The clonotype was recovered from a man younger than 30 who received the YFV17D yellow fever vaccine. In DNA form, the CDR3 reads TGTGCCAGCAGTCCCTTGGCAGGGAGTGGCACTGAAGCTTTCTTT. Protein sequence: CASSPLAGSGTEAFF.